These 23 T cell receptor beta chains came from one sample sequenced in a study of cytomegalovirus exposure and HLA in healthy donors. The PCR employed 60 Vbeta primers together with 13 Jbeta primers. Method: immunoSEQ multiplex PCR; TCRdb's copy keeps in-frame clones and lacks some. Altogether roughly 120,000 clones are present, approximately 85% being singletons, with the ten largest covering 11%. Sequencing was done on a sample of PBMCs. Receptors were obtained from a male donor in good health and CMV-seropositive.

This chain links TRBV27 with TRBJ2-1; 12 bases match TRBD2. V trimming: 3 bases; J trimming: 0 bases; junction bases outside the gene matches: 6. The CDR3 extends over 18 amino acids. The germline gives CDR1 MNHEY, CDR2 SMNVEV (reference sequence). The CDR3 coding sequence is TGTGCCAGCAGTTTTGGACTAGCGGGGATAAGCTCCTACAATGAGCAGTTCTTC. Protein product: CASSFGLAGISSYNEQFF.

This clone was observed a handful of times. The rearrangement links TRBV4-3 to TRBJ2-4, with 7 bases lining up with TRBD2. The CDR3 has 17 residues. The V gene's germline CDR1 is LGHNA and CDR2 YSLEER. The V segment lost 1 base and the J segment 0 bases; nucleotides outside the gene matches: 6. For the CDR3, the DNA is TGCGCCAGCAGCCAAGGGGGAGGGCTACTAGCCAAAAACATTCAGTACTTC. Encoded protein: CASSQGGGLLAKNIQYF.

This clone was seen more than once but under ten times. The chain joins TRBV25-1 to TRBJ1-1, with TRBD1 matching over 9 bases. Germline CDR1 MGHDK, CDR2 SYGVNS. Losses at the gene ends were 6 bases for V and 3 bases for J; bases not matched to a gene: 5. CDR3 length: 14 residues. CDR3 nucleotide sequence: TGTGCCAGCAGCGGACAGGGGTTCGACACTGAAGCTTTCTTT. This encodes CASSGQGFDTEAFF. Variable domain in full (rest from reference TRBV25-1 and TRBJ1-1): EADIYQTPRYLVIGTGKKITLECSQTMGHDKMYWYQQDPGMELHLIHYSYGVNSTEKGDLSSESTVSRIRTEHFPLTLESARPSHTSQYLCASSGQGFDTEAFFGQGTRLTVV.

The V call is TRBV27, the J call TRBJ2-4; 12 nucleotides agree with TRBD2. The germline gives CDR1 MNHEY, CDR2 SMNVEV (reference sequence). The CDR3 contains 14 residues. V gave up 6 bases and J gave up 8 bases; unmatched junction bases: 5. The chain's CDR3 is CASRGLAGLDIQYF. DNA for the CDR3: TGTGCCAGCAGAGGACTAGCGGGACTTGACATTCAGTACTTC.

This clone was seen just once. The chain has TRBV6-5 and TRBJ2-7; weak D call: TRBD1 (6 bases). The CDR3 totals 12 residues. Deletions cut 2 bases from V and 6 bases from J, with 8 bases between. Germline-derived CDR1 and CDR2 are MNHEY and SVGAGI. CDR3 in amino acids: CASSYTGFEQYF. The DNA of the CDR3 is TGTGCCAGCAGTTACACAGGGTTCGAGCAGTACTTC.

The V gene is TRBV7-8, the J gene TRBJ1-2; 9 bases map to TRBD1. Trimming cost V 5 bases and J 8 bases; bases outside gene matches: 3. Germline values: CDR1 SGHVS, CDR2 FQNEAQ. The CDR3 has 12 residues. The CDR3 DNA sequence: TGTGCCAGCAGCGCCGGGACAGGGGGCTACACCTTC. It translates to CASSAGTGGYTF.

The chain carries TRBV28 and TRBJ1-4; D is ambiguous. The V gene's germline CDR1 is MDHEN and CDR2 SYDVKM. Trimming stripped 10 bases from V and 3 bases from J, with 6 bases between. The CDR3 totals 11 residues. CDR3 region: CATVANEKLFF. The CDR3 nucleotides read TGTGCCACGGTTGCTAATGAAAAACTGTTTTTT.

This clone was picked up one time. The chain is built from TRBV6-5 and TRBJ1-1; no clear D gene. This CDR3 region has 12 residues. The V gene's germline CDR1 is MNHEY and CDR2 SVGAGI. Trimming took 2 bases from V and 7 from J, leaving 8 bases between them. The chain's CDR3 is CASSYEGVEAFF. The CDR3 DNA follows: TGTGCCAGCAGTTACGAGGGAGTTGAAGCTTTCTTT.

V usage is TRBV9 and J usage is TRBJ2-2, with D maybe TRBD1 (5 bases). Germline V lookup: CDR1 SGDLS, CDR2 YYNGEE. The CDR3 loop spans 14 amino acids. The V gene lost 4 bases and the J gene lost 7 bases, with 14 bases spanning the gap. CDR3 sequence (DNA): TGTGCCAGCAGCCCGGAGAGTAGGGGCGGGGAGCTGTTTTTT. Its protein product is CASSPESRGGELFF.

The CDR3 loop reads CASGKGTRGIEETQYF. As DNA, the CDR3 is TGTGCCAGCGGCAAAGGAACCAGGGGGATTGAAGAGACCCAGTACTTC. The rearrangement joins TRBV2 to TRBJ2-5, with 7 nucleotides matching TRBD1. The J segment lost 3 bases and the V segment lost 8 bases, leaving 15 bases of the junction unmatched. This CDR3 region has 16 residues. Per the germline V gene, CDR1 is SNHLY and CDR2 is FYNNEI.

The chain carries TRBV12-5 and TRBJ1-1; tentatively, D is TRBD1 (6 bases). Germline V CDR1 and CDR2: LGHNT, FRNRAP. The V gene lost 6 bases and the J gene lost 1 base, with 9 bases spanning the gap. This CDR3 is built from 13 residues. The CDR3 protein is CASGLGGNTEAFF. The CDR3, as DNA: TGTGCTAGTGGATTAGGGGGGAACACTGAAGCTTTCTTT.

The CDR3 here is CASSNDSPEETQYF. Here the CDR3 DNA reads TGTGCCAGCAGCAACGACTCGCCTGAAGAGACCCAGTACTTC. This sequence joins TRBV28 and TRBJ2-5; D not certain. Germline loops: CDR1 MDHEN, CDR2 SYDVKM. The CDR3 contains 14 residues. V was clipped by 6 bases and J by 3 bases, with 14 bases between them.

The chain is built from TRBV30 and TRBJ1-5; 10 bases line up with TRBD1. This CDR3 is built from 14 residues. V was pared by 4 bases and J by 7 bases, with 7 bases of the junction left unmatched. The germline CDR1 and CDR2 sequences are GTSNPN and SVGIG (reference sequence). CDR3 in amino acids: CAWNRDRGGQPQHF. The CDR3 DNA reads as TGTGCCTGGAATAGGGACAGGGGAGGCCAGCCCCAGCATTTT.

The CDR3: CAWSGQGEYSPLHF. CDR3 DNA sequence: TGTGCCTGGAGTGGACAGGGAGAATATTCACCCCTCCACTTT. V and J are TRBV30 and TRBJ1-6, with 7 nucleotides matching TRBD1. V was pared by 1 base and J by 8 bases, with 5 bases of the junction left unmatched. CDR1 GTSNPN and CDR2 SVGIG come from the germline V gene (reference sequence). The CDR3 consists of 14 residues.

V gene TRBV9 combines with J gene TRBJ1-6; D perhaps matches TRBD1 (5 bases). In germline, CDR1 is SGDLS, CDR2 YYNGEE. CDR3 length: 16 amino acids. The V and J ends lost 4 bases and 0 bases respectively, with 11 bases between them. The CDR3 is CASSSGGSSYNSPLHF. CDR3 coding DNA: TGTGCCAGCAGCTCCGGGGGGAGCTCCTATAATTCACCCCTCCACTTT.

V and J are TRBV27 and TRBJ2-3, with 7 bases that match TRBD1. V lost 5 bases to trimming and J lost 6 bases; unmatched junction nucleotides: 14. Germline V gene sequence: CDR1 MNHEY, CDR2 SMNVEV (reference sequence). This CDR3 region has 16 residues. The CDR3 is CASSQRGQVLGDTQYF. The CDR3 DNA follows: TGTGCCAGCAGTCAACGAGGACAGGTCCTAGGGGATACGCAGTATTTT.

The rearrangement uses TRBV15 and TRBJ1-4; 7 positions agree with TRBD1. V dropped 2 bases and J dropped 4; count of bases not matched to a gene: 4. Per germline, CDR1 LNHNV and CDR2 YYDKDF (reference sequence). The CDR3 spans 15 residues. The CDR3 sequence: CATSRMTGFNEKLFF. DNA of the CDR3: TGTGCCACCAGCAGAATGACAGGGTTTAATGAAAAACTGTTTTTT.

This sequence joins TRBV11-3 and TRBJ2-5, with TRBD2 matching 10 bases. This CDR3 comprises 14 residues. The V and J ends lost 5 bases and 4 bases, in that order; junction bases with no gene match: 4. The germline gives CDR1 SGHNT, CDR2 YENEEA. CDR3 DNA: TGTGCCAGCAGCCGGACTAGCGGATCAGAGACCCAGTACTTC. Its protein product is CASSRTSGSETQYF.

This chain connects TRBV27 to TRBJ2-7, with D perhaps matching TRBD2 (6 bases). Germline CDR1 and CDR2: MNHEY and SMNVEV (reference sequence). The V and J ends lost 2 bases and 1 base respectively, with 12 bases between them. This CDR3 spans 15 amino acids. CDR3 sequence: CASSLLGGTSYEQYF. DNA for the CDR3: TGTGCCAGCAGTTTACTCGGCGGGACTTCCTACGAGCAGTACTTC.

The rearrangement uses TRBV28 and TRBJ2-3; 9 bases are shared with TRBD2. There are 17 residues in the CDR3. After removal of 7 bases from V and 5 bases from J, the junction contained 16 bases not matched to a gene. Looked up from germline, CDR1 is MDHEN and CDR2 is SYDVKM. The CDR3 here is CASMGVTSGSWGDTQYF. In nucleotides, the CDR3 is TGTGCCAGCATGGGGGTTACTAGCGGGTCCTGGGGAGATACGCAGTATTTT.

The chain uses TRBV6-1 and TRBJ2-6; 7 bases line up with TRBD2. V dropped 8 bases and J dropped 4; count of bases not matched to a gene: 8. CDR3 length: 15 residues. Germline V gene lookup returns CDR1 MNHNS and CDR2 SASEGT. CDR3 residues: CASASGGGGANVLTF. The DNA for the CDR3 is TGTGCCAGCGCGTCAGGCGGGGGAGGGGCCAACGTCCTGACTTTC.

The chain combines TRBV19 with TRBJ2-5, with TRBD1 matching 9 bases. The CDR3 runs 15 residues. The germline V gene has CDR1 LNHDA and CDR2 SQIVND (reference sequence). After removal of 4 bases from V and 4 bases from J, the junction contained 7 bases not matched to a gene. The CDR3 sequence is CASSTGQGRSETQYF. CDR3 sequence (DNA): TGTGCCAGTAGTACGGGACAGGGAAGGTCAGAGACCCAGTACTTC. The full variable domain, rest sourced from reference TRBV19 and TRBJ2-5, is DGGITQSPKYLFRKEGQNVTLSCEQNLNHDAMYWYRQDPGQGLRLIYYSQIVNDFQKGDIAEGYSVSREKKESFPLTVTSAQKNPTAFYLCASSTGQGRSETQYFGPGTRLLVL.

The chain joins TRBV27 to TRBJ2-7; 8 positions agree with TRBD2. V lost 2 bases to trimming and J lost 3 bases; unmatched junction nucleotides: 3. Germline V gives CDR1 MNHEY, CDR2 SMNVEV (reference sequence). CDR3 size: 14 residues. The CDR3 here is CASSLDRGGYEQYF. CDR3 sequence (DNA): TGTGCCAGCAGTTTAGATCGGGGGGGCTACGAGCAGTACTTC.